This T cell receptor beta chain appears in the sequencing data of a study of cytomegalovirus exposure and HLA in healthy donors. Study results and caveats: HLA restriction was apparent for most CMV-associated TCR beta chains in a later analysis.

In regard to this clone: No antigen is known for it.

PCR was performed using 60 Vbeta and 13 Jbeta primers. Method: immunoSEQ multiplex PCR; TCRdb's copy keeps in-frame clones and lacks some. The table shows under 200,000 clones, with around three quarters occurring only once. This CDR3 is built from 13 residues. V was cut by 2 bases and J by 5 bases, with 6 bases left in between. The germline V gene has CDR1 MNHEY and CDR2 SVGAGI. The chain couples TRBV6-5 to TRBJ2-2; D gene ambiguous. The sequenced sample consisted of PBMCs. The sequence derives from a man aged 30 to 45 in good health and CMV-seronegative. The CDR3 DNA reads as TGTGCCAGCAGTTACGGCGGAACCGGGGAGCTGTTTTTT. It specifies CASSYGGTGELFF.